This T cell receptor (beta chain) was identified during a study of blood T cell repertoires in COVID-19. Study-wide context: The United States, Italy and Spain provided the acute and convalescent COVID-19 samples. T cells, B-cell-depleted T cells, or PBMCs provided the cDNA or gDNA that served as material.

In the source study's methods: For nucleated cells, counts were estimated from reference gene primer amplification. Sequencing used immunoSEQ multiplex PCR; TCRdb keeps in-frame clones, though not all of them. V and J calls and clone size are those listed in that table; D and trimming were worked out from the DNA. This table holds 55,000 to 65,000 clones, 89% found once. Enrolment of Seattle patients took place during active infection, and they were followed longitudinally. CDR3 length equals 15 residues. Trimming stripped 7 bases from V and 3 bases from J, with 16 bases between. CDR1 and CDR2 (germline): MNHEY, SVGAGI.

The TCR originated in a woman aged 60-70 years with COVID-19, enrolled during active disease. The sequencing input was peripheral blood. The chain carries TRBV6-5 and TRBJ1-5; D is possibly TRBD1 (5 bases). The CDR3 nucleotides are TGTGCCAGCACCTCCCCGGCAGGGTACAATCAGCCCCAGCATTTT. As protein: CASTSPAGYNQPQHF.